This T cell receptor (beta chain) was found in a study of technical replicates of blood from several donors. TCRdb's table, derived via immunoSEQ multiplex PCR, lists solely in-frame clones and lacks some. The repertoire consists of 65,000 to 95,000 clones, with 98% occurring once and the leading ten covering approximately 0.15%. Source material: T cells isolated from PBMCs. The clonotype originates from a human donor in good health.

Here the CDR3 DNA reads TGTGCCAGCAGCGTAGGACTAGCGGGGGGTTTCTACGAGCAGTACTTC. It codes for CASSVGLAGGFYEQYF. The chain carries TRBV9 and TRBJ2-7, with 13 bases lining up with TRBD2. Germline V lookup: CDR1 SGDLS, CDR2 YYNGEE. The ends lost 0 bases at V and 3 bases at J; junction bases unmatched: 3. This CDR3 has 16 amino acids. The whole variable domain, filled in from reference TRBV9 and TRBJ2-7, reads DSGVTQTPKHLITATGQRVTLRCSPRSGDLSVYWYQQSLDQGLQFLIQYYNGEERAKGNILERFSAQQFPDLHSELNLSSLELGDSALYFCASSVGLAGGFYEQYFGPGTRLTVT.